This entry is about one T cell receptor (beta chain). The target antigen is unknown. Researchers made TCR cDNA using 5'RACE template switching, and this step added a universal primer site and UMIs. TCRdb itself ran the 5' RACE reads through MiXCR, one entry per CDR3 protein. The sample has some 420,000 distinct CDR3 sequences; around 19% are singletons. The data stem from a study of T cells after yellow fever vaccination. Study summary: Some fractions had low cell numbers, and these were prepared with SMART-Seq v4 Ultra Low Input.

CDR1 and CDR2 (germline): SGHRS, YFSETQ. Germline trimming cut 5 bases from V and 1 base from J; bases unmatched to any gene: 4. The CDR3 runs to 14 residues. Study-wide findings and caveats: Post-booster samples contained most primary-vaccination clones (approximately 96% CD4, roughly 88% CD8). It was the secondary response that reached its peak faster, day 5 versus 15, but it was weaker.

The receptor's source is a man younger than 35 who received the YFV17D yellow fever vaccine. The chain has TRBV5-1 and TRBJ2-3; 7 bases agree with TRBD2. Material: PBMCs, obtained before the yellow fever booster vaccination. CDR3 DNA: TGCGCCAGCAGTTCTAGCGGCCGCACAGATACGCAGTATTTT. This sequence encodes CASSSSGRTDTQYF.